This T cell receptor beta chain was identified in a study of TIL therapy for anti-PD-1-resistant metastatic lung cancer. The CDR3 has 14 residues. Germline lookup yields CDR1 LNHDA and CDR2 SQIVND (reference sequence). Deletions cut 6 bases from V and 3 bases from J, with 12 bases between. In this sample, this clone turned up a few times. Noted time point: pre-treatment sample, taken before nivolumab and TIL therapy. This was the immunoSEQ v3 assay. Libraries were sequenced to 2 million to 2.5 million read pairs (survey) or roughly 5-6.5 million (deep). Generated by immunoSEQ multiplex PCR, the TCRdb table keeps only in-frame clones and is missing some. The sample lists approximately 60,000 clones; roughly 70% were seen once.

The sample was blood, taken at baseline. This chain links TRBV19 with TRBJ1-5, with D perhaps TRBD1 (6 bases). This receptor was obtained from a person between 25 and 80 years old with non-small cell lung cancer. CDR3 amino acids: CASRPQGYNQPQHF. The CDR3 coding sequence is TGTGCCAGTAGGCCACAGGGATACAATCAGCCCCAGCATTTT.